The 20 T cell receptor beta chains presented below share a single source sample, sequenced in a study of T cell repertoires in cytomegalovirus infection (dated 2019 in TCRdb). Sequencing instrument: Illumina HiSeq 1500. TCRdb trimmed public reads at Q25 via fastp, called clones via MiXCR and kept in-frame beta chains. Here each entry gathers all rows of one CDR3 protein and keeps the most common genes and DNA. This sample has 40,000 to 50,000 distinct CDR3 sequences in its table, and 20% to 25% of those were observed once. The ten largest account for approximately 17% of the sample. Their antigens are not known. Specimen: PBMCs, sequenced either directly or after in vitro stimulation (not recorded which). The receptors stem from a human donor in good health (CMV status not recorded). Some clones in this sample may be carry-over from other donors' samples.

Regarding this clonotype: A clone one base away is much larger, so this may be a read error. This chain uses TRBV19 with TRBJ1-5; possible D gene TRBD1, 6 bases. Germline values: CDR1 LNHDA, CDR2 SQIVND (reference sequence). The CDR3 is 14 residues long. The CDR3 bases are TGTGACAGTACCCGAGGGGGGGTTGTATCGCCCCAGCATTTT. Translated, it gives CDSTRGGVVSPQHF.

The chain links TRBV19 to TRBJ1-5, with D hard to call. This CDR3 comprises 12 residues. CDR1 LNHDA and CDR2 SQIVND come from the germline V gene (reference sequence). Trimming shortened V by 6 bases and J by 4 bases, and 7 bases separated the two germline ends. The chain's CDR3 is CASRNRNQPQHF. DNA of the CDR3: TGTGCCAGTAGGAATAGAAATCAGCCCCAGCATTTT.

There are a few counts of this clonotype. The chain joins TRBV5-4 to TRBJ1-1; 11 bases are shared with TRBD1. The V gene's germline CDR1 is SGHNT and CDR2 YYREEE (reference sequence). CDR3 length equals 14 residues. The junction had 2 bases not matched to a gene; V was cut back by 3 bases and J by 4 bases. The CDR3 DNA sequence: TGTGCCAGCAGCTCGGACAGGGGGCTCACTGAAGCTTTCTTT. This codes for CASSSDRGLTEAFF. Based on the CDR3 plus reference TRBV5-4 and TRBJ1-1, the full variable domain is ETGVTQSPTHLIKTRGQQVTLRCSSQSGHNTVSWYQQALGQGPQFIFQYYREEENGRGNFPPRFSGLQFPNYSSELNVNALELDDSALYLCASSSDRGLTEAFFGQGTRLTVV.

This clonotype has a handful of counts. The chain recombines TRBV12-3 or TRBV12-4 with TRBJ2-1; 7 nucleotides line up with TRBD2. The CDR3 loop spans 15 amino acids. J gave up 4 bases and V 7 bases, and 10 bases lay outside the gene matches. CDR3 in DNA: TGTGCCAGCACCCACTCGTCGGGGGGATACAATGAGCAGTTCTTC. Encoded protein: CASTHSSGGYNEQFF.

Remarks on this clonotype: A much larger clone is a single base away; this may be a read error. This CDR3 is missing its conserved last phenylalanine or tryptophan, likely due to a read error. J is TRBJ2-3 and V is TRBV7-2; 8 bases align to TRBD1. Germline assignment: CDR1 SGHTA and CDR2 FQGNSA. There are 14 residues in the CDR3. The V gene end was trimmed by 4 bases and the J gene end by 4 bases; junction bases not matched to a gene: 4. The CDR3 region has the DNA TGTGCCAGCAGCTACGACAGGGGCGCAGATACGCAGTATTAT. Its protein product is CASSYDRGADTQYY.

This chain links TRBV24-1 with TRBJ2-5; possibly TRBD2 for D (7 bases). The germline gives CDR1 KGHDR, CDR2 SFDVKD. V lost 3 bases and J 2 bases, leaving 18 bases between the germline ends. CDR3 length equals 17 residues. CDR3 loop: CATSDPRAGEGQETQYF. As DNA, the CDR3 is TGTGCCACCAGTGATCCCCGGGCAGGGGAGGGTCAAGAGACCCAGTACTTC.

This clonotype appeared a single time. The chain is built from TRBV19 and TRBJ2-7; possible D gene TRBD2, 6 bases. Germline V lookup: CDR1 LNHDA, CDR2 SQIVND (reference sequence). CDR3 size: 13 residues. V shed 1 base and J shed 5 bases, with 9 bases lying between them. The CDR3 DNA reads as TGTGCCAGTAGTATAGTCCCTAGCGACGAGCAGTACTTC. Residues: CASSIVPSDEQYF.

Details on this clonotype: This may come from a read error, since a much larger clone is one base off. The chain links TRBV7-2 to TRBJ2-3, with TRBD2 matching 8 bases. The germline gives CDR1 SGHTA, CDR2 FQGNSA. CDR3 size: 16 residues. The V gene end was trimmed by 5 bases and the J gene end by 6 bases; junction bases not matched to a gene: 13. The CDR3 reads CASSQGLVGGPDTQYF. The CDR3 coding sequence is TGTGCCAGCAGCCAGGGACTAGTGGGGGGTCCGGATACGCAGTATTTT.

There are a few counts of this clonotype. The chain recombines TRBV24-1 with TRBJ1-1; 9 bases are a match to TRBD1. The CDR3 loop spans 17 amino acids. Per the germline V gene, CDR1 is KGHDR and CDR2 is SFDVKD. V gave up 3 bases and J gave up 5 bases; unmatched junction bases: 12. For the CDR3, the DNA is TGTGCCACCAGTGATCTAGGGACAGGGAAACTGGGTACTGAAGCTTTCTTT. Protein product: CATSDLGTGKLGTEAFF.

This clonotype came up many times. The chain carries TRBV4-1 and TRBJ1-4, with 9 bases identical to TRBD1. Germline V gene data show CDR1 as MGHRA and CDR2 as YSYEKL. The CDR3 runs 15 residues. J lost 8 bases, V lost 4 bases, and 8 bases had no gene match. The CDR3 DNA follows: TGCGCCAGCAGCCCAGGGGACAGGGATGGCGAAAAACTGTTTTTT. This sequence encodes CASSPGDRDGEKLFF.

In this sample, this clonotype turned up many times. This chain uses TRBV7-9 with TRBJ2-1; D might be TRBD1 (7 bases). This CDR3 is built from 15 residues. CDR1 and CDR2 (germline): SEHNR, FQNEAQ (reference sequence). V lost 5 bases and J lost 2, with 13 bases in between. CDR3 amino acids: CASSPRGQTYNEQFF. CDR3 nucleotides: TGTGCCAGCAGCCCGCGGGGACAGACCTACAATGAGCAGTTCTTC.

V gene TRBV7-2 combines with J gene TRBJ2-7; D is ambiguous. Per germline, CDR1 SGHTA and CDR2 FQGNSA. V was shortened by 5 bases and J by 3 bases, with 8 bases between the two germline ends. The CDR3 has 12 residues. The CDR3 sequence is CASSESRYEQYF. In DNA form, the CDR3 reads TGTGCCAGCAGCGAAAGCCGCTACGAGCAGTACTTC.

Ten or more counts support this clonotype. V is TRBV12-3 or TRBV12-4 and J is TRBJ1-5; maybe TRBD1 (5 bases). Between the trimmed V and J ends, which lost 1 base and 15 bases, there was a span of 13 bases. The CDR3 covers 12 residues. CDR3 sequence reads: CASSLGPRGWHF. The CDR3 DNA is TGTGCCAGCAGTTTAGGTCCTAGGGGCTGGCATTTT.

A note on this clonotype: With a much larger clone just one base away, this may be a read error. The V gene is TRBV7-9, the J gene TRBJ2-1; TRBD2 might be the D (7 bases). CDR1 is SEHNR, CDR2 FQNEAQ, per germline (reference sequence). V was pared by 5 bases and J by 9 bases, with 20 bases between. CDR3 length: 15 residues. In DNA form, the CDR3 reads TGTGCCAGCAGCCCCAGAGGGGGGGTTCCCATTGAGCAGTTCTTC. The encoded protein is CASSPRGGVPIEQFF.

As for this clonotype: With a much larger clone just one base away, this may be a read error. The V and J genes are TRBV6-1 and TRBJ2-5; possibly TRBD2 for D (5 bases). Germline loops: CDR1 MNHNS, CDR2 SASEGT. The length of the CDR3 is 14 residues. The DNA for the CDR3 is TGTGCCAGCACGGACTTTGGCGGGCAAGAGGCCCAGTACTTC. Its protein is CASTDFGGQEAQYF.

The genes are TRBV5-1 and TRBJ1-1; D is unclear. Germline-derived CDR1 and CDR2 are SGHRS and YFSETQ. The germline V and J ends were trimmed by 5 bases and 3 bases, with 5 bases remaining between them. The CDR3 is 11 amino acids. Here the CDR3 reads CASRRDTEAFF. The CDR3 coding sequence is TGCGCCAGCAGACGGGACACTGAAGCTTTCTTT.

The V and J genes are TRBV6-1 and TRBJ1-5; no firm D call. Trimming pared 5 bases from V and 5 bases from J, leaving 10 bases between. Germline CDR1 is MNHNS and CDR2 is SASEGT. CDR3 length: 13 residues. The CDR3 nucleotides are TGTGCCAGCAGTCAGGAGGTCGATCAGCCCCAGCATTTT. Amino acid sequence: CASSQEVDQPQHF.

This clonotype occurred many times. The genes are TRBV7-2 and TRBJ2-3; 10 bases agree with TRBD2. The CDR3 extends over 16 amino acids. J gave up 6 bases and V 3 bases, and 9 bases lay outside the gene matches. CDR1 SGHTA and CDR2 FQGNSA come from the germline V gene. The CDR3 here is CASSLGASGSSDTQYF. Here the CDR3 DNA reads TGTGCCAGCAGCTTGGGTGCTAGCGGGAGTTCGGATACGCAGTATTTT.

This clonotype was recorded at least ten times. The gene calls are TRBV7-2 and TRBJ1-1, with D unclear. Germline lookup yields CDR1 SGHTA and CDR2 FQGNSA. CDR3 size: 14 residues. Trimming took off 2 bases at V and 1 base at J, with 8 bases between the two ends. The CDR3 DNA is TGTGCCAGCAGCTTATACAGACCGAACACTGAAGCTTTCTTT. This translates into CASSLYRPNTEAFF.

This clonotype occurred a few times. This CDR3 is CASSLTGLGEQFF. In DNA, the CDR3 is TGTGCCAGCAGTTTGACAGGGCTTGGTGAGCAGTTCTTC. V is TRBV12-3 or TRBV12-4 and J is TRBJ2-1, with TRBD1 matching over 7 bases. V trimming: 3 bases; J trimming: 9 bases; junction bases outside the gene matches: 5. The CDR3 covers 13 residues.